Shown below are 20 T cell receptor beta chains from a single sample sequenced in a study of T cell responses to AZD1222 COVID-19 vaccine (dated by TCRdb to the early 2020s). The time point label, read with the paper, signifies: about 28 days (+/-7) after the second vaccine dose. Libraries were made using the immunoSEQ multiplex PCR assay. Not all clones reach the TCRdb copy of this immuneACCESS table, which keeps in-frame sequences only. Checked studies attribute under half of the gap to unresolved V genes and leave the rest unexplained. Here the sample has about 100,000 clones; approximately 91% occur a single time. Around 8.6% of the sample is taken by the ten largest. The sample in question was peripheral blood, obtained 28 days after the second AZD1222 dose. These receptors originate from an adult who received the AZD1222 COVID-19 vaccine.

The chain recombines TRBV10-3 with TRBJ2-7, with D perhaps TRBD2 (5 bases). The germline V and J ends were trimmed by 2 bases and 0 bases, with 11 bases remaining between them. Germline V CDR1 and CDR2: ENHRY, SYGVKD. The CDR3 is 15 residues long. The CDR3 sequence: CAISEGGARSYEQYF. The DNA for the CDR3 is TGTGCCATCAGTGAGGGAGGCGCTCGCTCCTACGAGCAGTACTTC.

The gene calls are TRBV10-3 and TRBJ1-1, with D possibly TRBD1 on 6 matching bases. Looked up from germline, CDR1 is ENHRY and CDR2 is SYGVKD. This CDR3 has 14 amino acids. V gave up 3 bases and J gave up 3 bases, with 11 bases separating them. The CDR3 nucleotides are TGTGCCATCAGTGAAGTTCAGGGGTACACTGAAGCTTTCTTT. Translation: CAISEVQGYTEAFF.

The V and J genes are TRBV7-6 and TRBJ1-2; D is ambiguous. The germline CDR1 and CDR2 sequences are SGHVS and FNYEAQ. Trimming took off 2 bases at V and 6 bases at J, with 13 bases between the two ends. The CDR3 totals 14 residues. The CDR3 loop is CASSLSARRDGYTF. CDR3 DNA: TGTGCCAGCAGCTTATCGGCTCGTAGGGATGGCTACACCTTC.

V gene TRBV7-2 combines with J gene TRBJ2-1, with 8 positions matching TRBD2. Germline CDR1 reads SGHTA; CDR2 reads FQGNSA. CDR3 size: 15 residues. The junction had 8 bases not matched to a gene; V was cut back by 2 bases and J by 8 bases. The CDR3 DNA reads TGTGCCAGCAGCTTACAACGGGAGGGCCGGGATGAGCAGTTCTTC. This sequence encodes CASSLQREGRDEQFF. The entire variable domain, with the rest obtained from reference TRBV7-2 and TRBJ2-1, is as follows: GAGVSQSPSNKVTEKGKDVELRCDPISGHTALYWYRQSLGQGLEFLIYFQGNSAPDKSGLPSDRFSAERTGGSVSTLTIQRTQQEDSAVYLCASSLQREGRDEQFFGPGTRLTVL.

The CDR3 protein is CASSSLPWRAGELFF. CDR3 coding DNA: TGTGCCAGCAGTTCCCTTCCGTGGAGGGCCGGGGAGCTGTTTTTT. The chain uses TRBV28 and TRBJ2-2; TRBD2 might be the D (6 bases). V lost 4 bases to trimming and J lost 6 bases, with 15 bases between them. Germline V lookup: CDR1 MDHEN, CDR2 SYDVKM. This CDR3 is 15 amino acids long.

This chain connects TRBV5-6 to TRBJ2-1; D ambiguous. This CDR3 spans 11 amino acids. The germline CDR1 and CDR2 sequences are SGHDT and YYEEEE. Trimming pared 2 bases from V and 13 bases from J, leaving 10 bases between. CDR3 in DNA: TGTGCCAGCAGCTTCCGGGCCACACAGTTCTTC. Translating it yields CASSFRATQFF.

The chain couples TRBV5-8 to TRBJ2-3; D ambiguous. Germline CDR1 and CDR2: SGHTS and YDEGEE. This CDR3 has 16 amino acids. With 0 bases removed from V and 1 base from J, the gap between germline ends came to 12 bases. DNA of the CDR3: TGTGCCAGCAGCTTGGGAGCAGGATGGGGCACAGATACGCAGTATTTT. It specifies CASSLGAGWGTDTQYF.

This sequence joins TRBV19 and TRBJ2-1, with D perhaps matching TRBD2 (6 bases). This CDR3 has 13 amino acids. Germline V lookup: CDR1 LNHDA, CDR2 SQIVND (reference sequence). V was shortened by 3 bases and J by 15 bases, with 18 bases between the two germline ends. The CDR3 DNA is TGTGCCAGTAGTATTGGCCCGACTAGTGTCGTGTTCTTC. Translating it yields CASSIGPTSVVFF.

The chain carries TRBV9 and TRBJ2-1; TRBD2 matches 12 bases. The CDR3 covers 16 residues. The germline V gene encodes CDR1 SGDLS and CDR2 YYNGEE. V lost 3 bases and J lost 0; bases outside the gene matches: 1. CDR3 nucleotide sequence: TGTGCCAGCAGCGCACTAGCGGGAGGCTCCTACAATGAGCAGTTCTTC. It codes for CASSALAGGSYNEQFF.

CDR3 amino acids: CASSLDPWRRNTEAFF. In DNA form, the CDR3 reads TGTGCCAGCAGCTTAGATCCTTGGAGGCGGAACACTGAAGCTTTCTTT. The V call is TRBV11-2, the J call TRBJ1-1; no clear D gene. Trimming took off 0 bases at V and 1 base at J, with 12 bases between the two ends. Germline-derived CDR1 and CDR2 are SGHAT and FQNNGV. CDR3 size: 16 residues.

The chain couples TRBV30 to TRBJ2-1, with 10 nucleotides matching TRBD2. The CDR3 totals 13 residues. Trimming took 2 bases from V and 6 from J; bases not matched to a gene: 1. Per germline, CDR1 GTSNPN and CDR2 SVGIG (reference sequence). CDR3 sequence (DNA): TGTGCCTGGAGTACTAGCGGGGCCAATGAGCAGTTCTTC. Translated: CAWSTSGANEQFF.

The chain is built from TRBV10-3 and TRBJ1-4; TRBD1 might be the D (5 bases). V was shortened by 2 bases and J by 3 bases, with 13 bases between the two germline ends. Germline V gene sequence: CDR1 ENHRY, CDR2 SYGVKD. The length of the CDR3 is 16 residues. CDR3 protein: CAISEGAGGANEKLFF. The CDR3 coding sequence is TGTGCCATCAGTGAGGGGGCCGGAGGGGCTAATGAAAAACTGTTTTTT.

This sequence joins TRBV9 and TRBJ2-3, with TRBD1 as a possible D gene (6 bases). Germline CDR1 is SGDLS and CDR2 is YYNGEE. V lost 3 bases to trimming and J lost 3 bases, with 14 bases between them. This CDR3 is built from 15 residues. CDR3 in DNA: TGTGCCAGCAGCGCAACAGGGTCCCTGACAGATACGCAGTATTTT. This sequence encodes CASSATGSLTDTQYF.

The chain links TRBV28 to TRBJ2-7, with 9 nucleotides matching TRBD1. V dropped 6 bases and J dropped 6; count of bases not matched to a gene: 12. CDR1 MDHEN and CDR2 SYDVKM come from the germline V gene. This CDR3 region has 15 residues. The CDR3 region has the DNA TGTGCCAGCAGCTCTCAAGGGACAGGGAGGTCCGAGCAGTACTTC. Translating gives CASSSQGTGRSEQYF.

The chain joins TRBV12-3 or TRBV12-4 to TRBJ2-7; no clear D gene. This CDR3 has 13 amino acids. V was trimmed by 3 bases and J by 6 bases, leaving 12 bases between them. CDR3 bases: TGTGCCAGCAGTTTTCGCCTTCAGGCCGAGCAGTACTTC. Amino acid sequence: CASSFRLQAEQYF.

The sample holds a few counts of this clone. This rearrangement joins TRBV6-2 or TRBV6-3 to TRBJ1-5; 10 bases agree with TRBD1. Germline V CDR1 and CDR2: MNHEY, SVGEGT. This CDR3 contains 19 residues. Losses at the gene ends were 5 bases for V and 1 base for J; bases not matched to a gene: 14. The DNA for the CDR3 is TGTGCCAGCAGTAGCCCACCGGGACAGGGGACTTCAAGCAATCAGCCCCAGCATTTT. Protein: CASSSPPGQGTSSNQPQHF.

This rearrangement joins TRBV28 to TRBJ2-7; the D gene is possibly TRBD2 (7 bases). This CDR3 is 15 amino acids long. Germline V CDR1 and CDR2: MDHEN, SYDVKM. Between the trimmed V and J ends, which lost 2 bases and 5 bases, there was a span of 16 bases. The CDR3 DNA reads TGTGCCAGCAGTTTACCCTCACAGGGAGGGGACGAGCAGTACTTC. This codes for CASSLPSQGGDEQYF.

J is TRBJ1-5 and V is TRBV28; D gene unclear. V lost 2 bases, J lost 2 bases, and 10 bases lay in between. The CDR3 spans 15 residues. Germline CDR1 and CDR2: MDHEN and SYDVKM. The CDR3 DNA sequence: TGTGCCAGCAGTTTAGGCACAGCGGGCAATCAGCCCCAGCATTTT. Its protein is CASSLGTAGNQPQHF. Supplemented by reference TRBV28 and TRBJ1-5, the full variable domain reads DVKVTQSSRYLVKRTGEKVFLECVQDMDHENMFWYRQDPGLGLRLIYFSYDVKMKEKGDIPEGYSVSREKKERFSLILESASTNQTSMYLCASSLGTAGNQPQHFGDGTRLSIL.

V and J are TRBV18 and TRBJ1-5, with a possible D match to TRBD1 (5 bases). In germline, CDR1 is KGHSH, CDR2 LQKENI. This CDR3 contains 13 residues. V gave up 6 bases and J gave up 4 bases, with 10 bases separating them. The CDR3 coding sequence is TGTGCCAGCTCTGCGGGGGAGAATCAGCCCCAGCATTTT. This codes for CASSAGENQPQHF.

The chain recombines TRBV19 with TRBJ1-5; 7 bases are a match to TRBD1. Germline trimming cut 4 bases from V and 5 bases from J; bases unmatched to any gene: 14. The germline gives CDR1 LNHDA, CDR2 SQIVND (reference sequence). The CDR3 runs to 17 residues. The CDR3 here is CASSTIYTGVGDQPQHF. CDR3 bases: TGTGCCAGTAGTACGATTTATACAGGGGTGGGAGATCAGCCCCAGCATTTT.